This T cell receptor beta chain was sequenced for a study of blood T cell repertoires in COVID-19. Assay: immunoSEQ multiplex PCR; the TCRdb copy retains only in-frame clones and omits some. The table includes over 150,000 clones, just under 85% detected once. The CDR3 is 17 residues long. Trimming stripped 5 bases from V and 1 base from J, with 18 bases between. Germline V gene lookup returns CDR1 SGHVS and CDR2 FQNEAQ. The sample taken for sequencing was peripheral blood. The chain recombines TRBV7-8 with TRBJ1-5; the D is unclear. The receptor comes from a woman aged 80 or over with COVID-19, enrolled during active disease. CDR3: CASSPYQSRGSNQPQHF. The CDR3 nucleotides are TGTGCCAGCAGCCCCTACCAGTCCCGCGGGAGCAATCAGCCCCAGCATTTT.